A selection of T cell receptor beta chains follows, all from one sample in a study of blood T cell repertoires in COVID-19. Sequencing was performed with immunoSEQ multiplex PCR; in TCRdb, only in-frame clones are kept and a portion is missing. The sample yields approximately 120,000 clones, about 88% seen once. Material for sequencing was peripheral blood. The receptors derive from a woman older than 75 with acute or convalescent COVID-19. Both conserved end residues are trimmed from each CDR3.

V	CDR3
TRBV29-1	SVATGTNQPQH
TRBV11-2	ASSLVWDTYYEQY
TRBV12-3/TRBV12-4	ASSLQAGVEQF
TRBV19	ASSIWAGTADHEAF
TRBV6-5	ASRLSRAPNSPLH
TRBV7-9	ASSFTGPGNTIY
TRBV19	ASSIQGANYGYT
TRBV4-1	ASSQRTDYSNQPQH
TRBV2	ASSIRGGQETQY
TRBV7-2	ASSLGADNQPQH
TRBV7-9	ASSLQGLNTEAF
TRBV5-6	ASSLTGLNTDTQY
TRBV5-5	ASSLGQARDQPQH
TRBV15	ATEPGGKRGTQY
TRBV11-2	ASSRTGTSGRTGNEQF
TRBV4-1	ASSQDSGKENIQY
TRBV6-1	ASSEVLGGPSSNNEQF
TRBV27	ATATVMNTEAF
TRBV20-1	SASLAGLRDTQY
TRBV7-9	ASSLQTNYGYT
TRBV7-2	ASSGPSGGSETQY
TRBV28	ASSLRLAGVGEQF
TRBV19	ASSLTGQGGYGYT
TRBV3-1/TRBV3-2	ASSQERYGYT
TRBV5-4	ASSLPPGQGASSYNEQF
TRBV11-2	ASSQRTIALNTEAF
TRBV2	ASSESGTGPETQY
TRBV29-1	SVEGGPGLGSWSYNEQF
TRBV6-6	ASRDRDGTNEKLF
TRBV6-1	ASNPGQYRPEAF
TRBV28	ASSLPGSTGADTQY
TRBV6-2/TRBV6-3	ASSSHTVGTEAF
TRBV7-9	ARAGENTGELF
TRBV9	ASSVGGDSYQPQH
TRBV20-1	SASRTAEAF
TRBV5-1	ASSYRGGGETQY
TRBV25-1	ASSHAGFQY
TRBV2	ASSEAAQGNQPQH
TRBV28	ASSPNTGELF
TRBV5-1	ASSVLAGEVAGELF
TRBV5-4	ASSLPTGINEQY
TRBV7-9	ASSYPGGAFKAF
TRBV18	ASSNGTSGSYEQF
TRBV5-1	ASSPAQGSSGNTIY
TRBV25-1	ASSRGNLNQPQH